The entry below describes one TCR beta chain. The antigen remains unidentified. This sample was taken from a study of shared clonotypes between healthy human individuals. Study as a whole: In total, the donors were a couple of women and a few men aged 18 to 49. Each donor contributed plates that comprised three CD4 naive, three CD4 memory, two CD8 naive and one CD8 memory. Study-wide results and limits: Limitation of the genetic and exposure-history diversity represented came from the few donors.

This CDR3 contains 15 residues. CDR1 and CDR2 from the germline V gene are SGHNT and YYREEE (reference sequence). Deletions cut 0 bases from V and 0 bases from J, with 7 bases between. This table comes from immunoSEQ multiplex PCR, and its TCRdb copy is limited to in-frame clones, with some not included. The table has approximately 1.4 million clones, 95% to 99% seen once. The rearrangement links TRBV5-4 to TRBJ2-1; D unresolved. Sample: naive CD4+ T cells sorted from blood. Subset specified: CD45RA+ positively selected. The clonotype was recovered from a man aged 25 to 45 in good health. The CDR3 protein is CASSLGRNSYNEQFF. The CDR3 DNA reads as TGTGCCAGCAGCTTGGGCCGGAACTCCTACAATGAGCAGTTCTTC.